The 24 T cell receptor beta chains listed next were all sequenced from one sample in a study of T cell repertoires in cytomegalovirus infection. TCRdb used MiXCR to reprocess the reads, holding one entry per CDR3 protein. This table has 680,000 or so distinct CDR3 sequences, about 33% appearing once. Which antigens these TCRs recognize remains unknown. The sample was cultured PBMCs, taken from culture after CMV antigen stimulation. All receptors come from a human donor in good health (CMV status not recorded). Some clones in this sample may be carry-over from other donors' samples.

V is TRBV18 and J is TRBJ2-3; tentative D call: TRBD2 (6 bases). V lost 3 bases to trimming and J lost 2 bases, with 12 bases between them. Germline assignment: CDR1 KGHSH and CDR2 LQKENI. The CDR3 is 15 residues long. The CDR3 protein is CASSPPGLNTDTQYF. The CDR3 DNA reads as TGTGCCAGCTCACCTCCGGGACTGAACACAGATACGCAGTATTTT.

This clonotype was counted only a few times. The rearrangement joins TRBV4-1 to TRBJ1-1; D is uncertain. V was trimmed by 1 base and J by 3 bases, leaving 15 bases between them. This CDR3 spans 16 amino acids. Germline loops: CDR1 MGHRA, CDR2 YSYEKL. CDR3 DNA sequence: TGCGCCAGCAGCCAAGGGAGGGCCCACGGGGACACTGAAGCTTTCTTT. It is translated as CASSQGRAHGDTEAFF.

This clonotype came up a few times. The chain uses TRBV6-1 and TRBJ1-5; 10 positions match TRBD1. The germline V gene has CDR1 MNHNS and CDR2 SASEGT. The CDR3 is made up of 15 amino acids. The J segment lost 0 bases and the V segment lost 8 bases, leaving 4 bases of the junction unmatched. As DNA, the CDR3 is TGTGCCAGCGAGTGGACAGGGGGTAGCAATCAGCCCCAGCATTTT. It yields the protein CASEWTGGSNQPQHF.

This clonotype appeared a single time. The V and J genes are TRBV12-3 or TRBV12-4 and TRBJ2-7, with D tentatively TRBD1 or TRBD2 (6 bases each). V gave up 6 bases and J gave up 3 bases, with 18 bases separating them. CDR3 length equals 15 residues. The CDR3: CASRPTWGAHYEQYF. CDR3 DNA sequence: TGTGCCAGCAGGCCGACGTGGGGGGCTCACTACGAGCAGTACTTC.

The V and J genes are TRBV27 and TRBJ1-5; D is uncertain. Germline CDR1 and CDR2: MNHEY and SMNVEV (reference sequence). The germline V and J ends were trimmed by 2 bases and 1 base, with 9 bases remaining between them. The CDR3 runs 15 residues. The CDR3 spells CASSLNIWSNQPQHF. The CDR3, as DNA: TGTGCCAGCAGTTTAAACATTTGGAGCAATCAGCCCCAGCATTTT.

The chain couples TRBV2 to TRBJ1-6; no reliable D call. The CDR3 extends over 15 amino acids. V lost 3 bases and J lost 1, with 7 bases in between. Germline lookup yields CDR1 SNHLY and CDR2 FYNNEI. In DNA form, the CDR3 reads TGTGCCAGCAGTGACGGGCTATCCTATAATTCACCCCTCCACTTT. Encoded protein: CASSDGLSYNSPLHF.

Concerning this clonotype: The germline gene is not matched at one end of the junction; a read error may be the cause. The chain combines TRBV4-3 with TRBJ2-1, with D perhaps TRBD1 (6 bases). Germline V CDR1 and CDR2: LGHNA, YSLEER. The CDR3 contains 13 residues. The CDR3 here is CASSQSQGRVVHF. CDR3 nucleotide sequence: TGCGCCAGCAGCCAATCCCAGGGGCGCGTTGTTCACTTC.

CDR3 region: CASSARGYVTTEAFF. CDR3 nucleotides: TGTGCCAGCAGCGCCCGGGGGTACGTTACCACTGAAGCTTTCTTT. V is TRBV2 and J is TRBJ1-1; D may be TRBD1 (5 bases). Germline V gene sequence: CDR1 SNHLY, CDR2 FYNNEI. This CDR3 is built from 15 residues. Deletions cut 6 bases from V and 4 bases from J, with 18 bases between.

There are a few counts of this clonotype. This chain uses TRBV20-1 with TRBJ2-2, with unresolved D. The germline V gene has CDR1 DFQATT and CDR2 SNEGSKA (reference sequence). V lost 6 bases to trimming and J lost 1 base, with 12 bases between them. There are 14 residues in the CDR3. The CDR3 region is CSATDAKNTGELFF. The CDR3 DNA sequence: TGCAGTGCCACGGACGCGAAGAACACCGGGGAGCTGTTTTTT.

The CDR3 sequence is CASSPGAGFQPQHF. The CDR3 nucleotides read TGTGCCAGCAGCCCTGGGGCAGGGTTTCAGCCCCAGCATTTT. The chain couples TRBV5-6 to TRBJ1-5; a weak D match, TRBD1 (5 bases). Germline V gives CDR1 SGHDT, CDR2 YYEEEE. Trimming cost V 4 bases and J 6 bases, with 14 bases left between them. This CDR3 comprises 14 residues.

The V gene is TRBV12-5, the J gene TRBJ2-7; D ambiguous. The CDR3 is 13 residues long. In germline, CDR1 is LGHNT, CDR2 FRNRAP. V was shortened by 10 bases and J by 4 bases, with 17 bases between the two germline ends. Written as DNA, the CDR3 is TGTGCTACCTCCCGGGCGGTTCTGTACGAGCAGTACTTC. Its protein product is CATSRAVLYEQYF.

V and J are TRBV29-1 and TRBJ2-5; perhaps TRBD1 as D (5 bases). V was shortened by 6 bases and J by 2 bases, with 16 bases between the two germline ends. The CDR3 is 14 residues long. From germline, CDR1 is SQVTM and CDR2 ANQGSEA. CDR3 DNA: TGCAGCGTCCAATATTTGGGGCAGCAAGAGACCCAGTACTTC. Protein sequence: CSVQYLGQQETQYF.

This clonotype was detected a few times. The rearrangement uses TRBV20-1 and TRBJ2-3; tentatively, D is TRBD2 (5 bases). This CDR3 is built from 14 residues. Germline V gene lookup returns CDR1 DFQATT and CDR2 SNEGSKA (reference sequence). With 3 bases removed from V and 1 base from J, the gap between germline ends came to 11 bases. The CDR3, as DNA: TGCAGTGCTAGCTGGGGAGTGGGCACAGATACGCAGTATTTT. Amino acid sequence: CSASWGVGTDTQYF.

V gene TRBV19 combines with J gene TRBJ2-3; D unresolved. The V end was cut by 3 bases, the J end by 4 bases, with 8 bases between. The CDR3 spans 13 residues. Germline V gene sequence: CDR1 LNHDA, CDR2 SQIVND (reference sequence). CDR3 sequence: CASSISAADTQYF. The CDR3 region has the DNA TGTGCCAGTAGTATCTCTGCGGCAGATACGCAGTATTTT.

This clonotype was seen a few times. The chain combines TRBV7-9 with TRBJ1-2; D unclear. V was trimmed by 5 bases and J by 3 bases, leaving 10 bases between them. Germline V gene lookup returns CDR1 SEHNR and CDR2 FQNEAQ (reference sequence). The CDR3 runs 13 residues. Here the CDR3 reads CASSQIAYYGYTF. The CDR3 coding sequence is TGTGCCAGCAGCCAGATCGCGTACTATGGCTACACCTTC.

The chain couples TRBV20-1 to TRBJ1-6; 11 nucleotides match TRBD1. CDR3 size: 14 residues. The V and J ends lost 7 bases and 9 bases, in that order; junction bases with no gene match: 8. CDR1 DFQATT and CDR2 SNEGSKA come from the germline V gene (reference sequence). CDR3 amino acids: CSGVGTGGPSPLHF. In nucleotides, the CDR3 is TGCAGTGGGGTGGGGACAGGGGGACCTTCACCCCTCCACTTT.

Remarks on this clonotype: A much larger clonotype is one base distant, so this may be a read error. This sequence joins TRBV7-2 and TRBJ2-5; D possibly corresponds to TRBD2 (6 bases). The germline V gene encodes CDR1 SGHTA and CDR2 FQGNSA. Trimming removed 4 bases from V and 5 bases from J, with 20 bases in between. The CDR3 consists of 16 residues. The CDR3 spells CASSSPSRRGWETQYF. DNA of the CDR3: TGTGCCAGCAGCTCCCCTTCCCGGCGGGGATGGGAGACCCAGTACTTC.

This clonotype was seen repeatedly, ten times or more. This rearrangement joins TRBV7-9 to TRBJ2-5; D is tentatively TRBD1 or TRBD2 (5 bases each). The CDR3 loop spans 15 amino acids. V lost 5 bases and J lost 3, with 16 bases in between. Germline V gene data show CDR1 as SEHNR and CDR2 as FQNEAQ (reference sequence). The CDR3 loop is CASSQRGGPKETQYF. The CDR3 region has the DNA TGTGCCAGCAGCCAGAGGGGCGGGCCCAAAGAGACCCAGTACTTC.

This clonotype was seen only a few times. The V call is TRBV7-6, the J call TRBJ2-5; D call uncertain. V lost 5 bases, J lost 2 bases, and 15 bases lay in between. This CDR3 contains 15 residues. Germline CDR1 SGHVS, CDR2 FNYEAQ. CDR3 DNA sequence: TGTGCCAGCAGCCCCACCCGGGCGGCTCAAGAGACCCAGTACTTC. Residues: CASSPTRAAQETQYF.

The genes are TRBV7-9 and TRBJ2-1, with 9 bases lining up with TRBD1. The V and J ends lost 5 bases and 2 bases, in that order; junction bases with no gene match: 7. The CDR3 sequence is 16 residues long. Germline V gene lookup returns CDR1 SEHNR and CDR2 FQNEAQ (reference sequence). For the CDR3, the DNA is TGTGCCAGCAGCATATACCGGGACAGGGCCTACAATGAGCAGTTCTTC. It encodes CASSIYRDRAYNEQFF.

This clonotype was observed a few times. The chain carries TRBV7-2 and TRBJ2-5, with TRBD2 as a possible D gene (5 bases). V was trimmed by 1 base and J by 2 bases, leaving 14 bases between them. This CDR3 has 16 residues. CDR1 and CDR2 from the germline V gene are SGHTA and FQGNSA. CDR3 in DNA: TGTGCCAGCAGCTTAGGATCGGGGTGGGTTCAAGAGACCCAGTACTTC. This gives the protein CASSLGSGWVQETQYF.

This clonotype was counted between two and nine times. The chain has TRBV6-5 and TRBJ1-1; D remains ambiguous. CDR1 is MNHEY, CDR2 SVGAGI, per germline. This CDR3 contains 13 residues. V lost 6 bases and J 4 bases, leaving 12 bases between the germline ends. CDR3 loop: CASSREGGTEAFF. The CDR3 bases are TGTGCCAGCAGCCGTGAGGGAGGCACTGAAGCTTTCTTT.

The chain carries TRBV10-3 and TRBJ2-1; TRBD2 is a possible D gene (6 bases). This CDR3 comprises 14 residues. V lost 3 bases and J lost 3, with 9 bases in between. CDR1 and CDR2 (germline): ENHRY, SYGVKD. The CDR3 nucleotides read TGTGCCATCAGTGATGGGGGAGGCTACAATGAGCAGTTCTTC. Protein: CAISDGGGYNEQFF.

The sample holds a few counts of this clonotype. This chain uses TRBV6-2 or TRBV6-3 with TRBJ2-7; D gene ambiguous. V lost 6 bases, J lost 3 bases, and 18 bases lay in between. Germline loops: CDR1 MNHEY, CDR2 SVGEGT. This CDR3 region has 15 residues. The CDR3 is CASRRPGRKGYEQYF. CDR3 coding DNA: TGTGCCAGCAGAAGGCCAGGAAGGAAAGGCTACGAGCAGTACTTC.